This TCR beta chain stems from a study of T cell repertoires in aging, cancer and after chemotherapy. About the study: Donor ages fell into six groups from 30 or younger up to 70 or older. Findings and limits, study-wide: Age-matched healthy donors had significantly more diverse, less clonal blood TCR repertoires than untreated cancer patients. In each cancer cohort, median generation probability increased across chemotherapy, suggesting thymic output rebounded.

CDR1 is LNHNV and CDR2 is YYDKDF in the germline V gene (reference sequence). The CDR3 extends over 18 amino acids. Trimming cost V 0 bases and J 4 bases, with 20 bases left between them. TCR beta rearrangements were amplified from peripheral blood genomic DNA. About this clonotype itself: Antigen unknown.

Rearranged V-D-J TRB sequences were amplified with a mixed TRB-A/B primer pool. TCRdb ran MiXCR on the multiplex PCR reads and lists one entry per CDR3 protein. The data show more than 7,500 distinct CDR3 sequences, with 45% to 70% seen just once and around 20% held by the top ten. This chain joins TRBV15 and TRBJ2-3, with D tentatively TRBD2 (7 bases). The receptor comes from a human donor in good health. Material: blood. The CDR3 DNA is TGTGCCACCAGCAGAGAGAGAGAGGGGTCGGGGGGCGCAGATACGCAGTATTTT. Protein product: CATSREREGSGGADTQYF.